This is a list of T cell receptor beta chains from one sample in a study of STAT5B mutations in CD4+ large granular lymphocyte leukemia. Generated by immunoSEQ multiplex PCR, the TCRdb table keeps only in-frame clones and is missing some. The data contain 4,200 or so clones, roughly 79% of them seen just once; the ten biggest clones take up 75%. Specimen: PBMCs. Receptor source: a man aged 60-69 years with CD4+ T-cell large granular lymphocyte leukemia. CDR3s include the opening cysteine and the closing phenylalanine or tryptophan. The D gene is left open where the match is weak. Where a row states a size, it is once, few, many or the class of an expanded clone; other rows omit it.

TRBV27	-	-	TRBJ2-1	TGTGCCAGCAGTCACCACCCAGGGCCGAGCTCCTACAATGAGCAGTTCTTC	CASSHHPGPSSYNEQFF
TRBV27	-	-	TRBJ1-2	TGTGCCAGCAGTTTAAGTCGCGTCGGTAACTATGGCTACACCTTC	CASSLSRVGNYGYTF
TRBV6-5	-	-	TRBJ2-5	TGTGCCAGCAGTTACTACAAAGGGGCCTGGGAGACCCAGTACTTC	CASSYYKGAWETQYF
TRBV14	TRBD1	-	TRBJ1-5	TGTGCCAGCAGCCAAGATATTACCAGAGTCGGGAAAGGGGGCTGTCAGCCCCAGCATTTT	CASSQDITRVGKGGCQPQHF
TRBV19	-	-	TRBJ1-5	TGTGCCAGTGGAACGGATCTGGGGGGCAATCAGCCCCAGCATTTT	CASGTDLGGNQPQHF
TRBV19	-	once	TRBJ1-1	TGTGCCAGTAGAAGGCCCCTGGGTAGGGGCGCGCCTAACACTGAAGCTTTCTTT	CASRRPLGRGAPNTEAFF
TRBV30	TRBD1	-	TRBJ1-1	TGTGCCTGGAGTGCCCGGGACAGGAGAGTAGCTTTCTTT	CAWSARDRRVAFF
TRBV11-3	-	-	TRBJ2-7	TGTGCCAGCAGCCTAAGGGGCTACGAGCAGTACTTC	CASSLRGYEQYF
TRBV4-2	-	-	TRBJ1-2	TGTGCCAGCAGCCAAGATCCCGACGGCCCCACTGGCTACACCTTC	CASSQDPDGPTGYTF
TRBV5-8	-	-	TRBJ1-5	TGTGCCAGCAGCTTTACAGGCAATCAGCCCCAGCATTTT	CASSFTGNQPQHF
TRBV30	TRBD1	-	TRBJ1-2	TGTGCCTGGAGCGTCGACAGGGTCTATGGCTACACCTTC	CAWSVDRVYGYTF
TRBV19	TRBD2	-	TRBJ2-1	TGTGCCAGTAGTATGAGCGGGGGGGGAGGCAATGAGCAGTTCTTC	CASSMSGGGGNEQFF
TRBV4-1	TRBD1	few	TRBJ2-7	TGCGCCAGCAGCCAAGCAGGACAGGGGGCGTTCGAGCAGTACTTC	CASSQAGQGAFEQYF
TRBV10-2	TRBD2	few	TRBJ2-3	TGCGCCAGCAGAATTGGGCGGGGGGGAGCAGATACGCAGTATTTT	CASRIGRGGADTQYF
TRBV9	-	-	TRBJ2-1	TGTGCCAGCACACAGACCTCAATAATAGGTAACAATGAGCAGTTCTTC	CASTQTSIIGNNEQFF
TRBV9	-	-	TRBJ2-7	TGTGCCAGCAGCGTAGCGGACTCCCATACCTACGAGCAGTACTTC	CASSVADSHTYEQYF
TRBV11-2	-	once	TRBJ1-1	TGTGCCAGCAGCTCGAGGGACGTCCGTTTGCCTGAAGCTTTCTTT	CASSSRDVRLPEAFF
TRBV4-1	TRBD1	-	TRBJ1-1	TGCGCCAGCAGCCACCTTTGGGCAGGGGGGAGGAACACTGAAGCTTTCTTT	CASSHLWAGGRNTEAFF
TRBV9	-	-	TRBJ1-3	TGTGCCAGCAGCTCCCAAGGAAACACCATATATTTT	CASSSQGNTIYF
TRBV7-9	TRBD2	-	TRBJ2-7	TGTGCCAGCAGACCATTAGCGGGGGGCCGCTACGAGCAGTACTTC	CASRPLAGGRYEQYF
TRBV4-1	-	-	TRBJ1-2	TGCGCCAGCAGCCAAGGGGGTTCCTATGGCTACACCTTC	CASSQGGSYGYTF
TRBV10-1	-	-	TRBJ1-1	TGCGCCAGCAGTGACGAAGGGGTCACTGAAGCTTTCTTT	CASSDEGVTEAFF
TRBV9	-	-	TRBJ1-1	TGTGCCAGCAGCGTAGGACAGTACACTGAAGCTTTCTTT	CASSVGQYTEAFF
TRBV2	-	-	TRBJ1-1	TGTGCCAGCACCCCCGAGAACACTGAAGCTTTCTTT	CASTPENTEAFF
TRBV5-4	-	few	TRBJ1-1	TGTGCCAGCAGTGGGAGGGAAGGGAACACTGAAGCTTTCTTT	CASSGREGNTEAFF
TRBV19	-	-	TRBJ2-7	TGTGCCAGTAGCTCCGGTGCTAGCTCCTACGAGCAGTACTTC	CASSSGASSYEQYF
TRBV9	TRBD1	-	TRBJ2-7	TGTGCCAGCAGCGGAACGACAGGGAACGGGTACGAGCAGTACTTC	CASSGTTGNGYEQYF
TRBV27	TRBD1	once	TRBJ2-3	TGTGCCAGCAGTTTCAACAGGGGTCCCACAGATACGCAGTATTTT	CASSFNRGPTDTQYF
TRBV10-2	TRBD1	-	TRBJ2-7	TGCGCCAGCAGTGAAGGACAGGGGTGGGAGCAGTACTTC	CASSEGQGWEQYF
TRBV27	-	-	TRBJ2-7	TGTGCCAGCAGTTTATCGGCCGGCAACGAGCAGTACTTC	CASSLSAGNEQYF